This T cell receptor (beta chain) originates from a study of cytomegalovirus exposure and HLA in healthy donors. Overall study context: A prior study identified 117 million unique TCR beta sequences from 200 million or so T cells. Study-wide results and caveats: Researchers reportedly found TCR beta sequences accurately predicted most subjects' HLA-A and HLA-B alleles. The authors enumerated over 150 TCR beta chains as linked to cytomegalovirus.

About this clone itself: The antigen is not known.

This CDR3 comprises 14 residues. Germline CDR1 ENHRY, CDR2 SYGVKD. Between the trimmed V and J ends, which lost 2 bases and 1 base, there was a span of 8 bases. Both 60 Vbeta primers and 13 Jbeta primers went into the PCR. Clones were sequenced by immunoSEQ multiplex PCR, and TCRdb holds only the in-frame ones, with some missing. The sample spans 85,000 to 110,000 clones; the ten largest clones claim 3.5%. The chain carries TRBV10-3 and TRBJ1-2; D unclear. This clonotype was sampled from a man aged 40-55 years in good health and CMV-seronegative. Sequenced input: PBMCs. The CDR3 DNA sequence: TGTGCCATCAGTGAGAATAGAGATAACTATGGCTACACCTTC. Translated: CAISENRDNYGYTF.